The 31 T cell receptor beta chains in this list originate from one sample, sequenced in a study of cytomegalovirus exposure and HLA in healthy donors. The assay was immunoSEQ multiplex PCR, and TCRdb's table has in-frame clones only and misses some. The table records about 120,000 clones, 85% to 90% of them present only once. Sequencing input: PBMCs. The receptors were gathered from a woman in her thirties in good health and CMV-seronegative.

The CDR3 coding sequence is TGTGCCAGCAGCTCGGGTTACTCGGCTTTCTTT. Its protein is CASSSGYSAFF. The V gene is TRBV5-6, the J gene TRBJ1-1; D is unresolved. The V end was cut by 3 bases, the J end by 11 bases, with 11 bases between. CDR1 and CDR2 from the germline V gene are SGHDT and YYEEEE. The CDR3 runs 11 residues.

This chain joins TRBV27 and TRBJ1-6, with D tentatively TRBD1 (6 bases). In germline, CDR1 is MNHEY, CDR2 SMNVEV (reference sequence). The CDR3 runs to 12 residues. V lost 11 bases to trimming and J lost 7 bases, with 12 bases between them. This chain's CDR3 is CAVQGRNSPLHF. The CDR3 bases are TGTGCCGTACAGGGTCGAAATTCACCCCTCCACTTT.

This clone was seen repeatedly, ten times or more. The V and J genes are TRBV7-9 and TRBJ1-5; the match to TRBD1 covers 9 bases. The CDR3 length is 17 residues. Germline lookup yields CDR1 SEHNR and CDR2 FQNEAQ (reference sequence). V was clipped by 1 base and J by 1 base; unmatched bases: 5. The CDR3 reads CASSLGGTGSSNQPQHF. The CDR3 DNA reads TGTGCCAGCAGCTTAGGGGGGACAGGGAGCAGCAATCAGCCCCAGCATTTT.

This clone has at least ten counts. CDR3: CASSLHRVYNSPLHF. CDR3 nucleotide sequence: TGTGCCAGCAGTTTACACAGGGTGTACAATTCACCCCTCCACTTT. The chain is built from TRBV27 and TRBJ1-6, with a weak D call TRBD1 (6 bases). CDR1 is MNHEY and CDR2 is SMNVEV in the germline V gene (reference sequence). The CDR3 runs to 15 residues. V was shortened by 2 bases and J by 7 bases, with 12 bases between the two germline ends.

The chain couples TRBV5-1 to TRBJ2-5; 10 nucleotides align to TRBD1. The CDR3 is 16 residues long. CDR1 is SGHRS and CDR2 is YFSETQ in the germline V gene. J was trimmed by 2 bases and V by 4 bases; bases with no gene match: 8. In nucleotides, the CDR3 is TGCGCCAGCAGCGGCCCCGGGACAGGGGTTCAAGAGACCCAGTACTTC. Translating gives CASSGPGTGVQETQYF.

The V gene is TRBV6-1, the J gene TRBJ1-1; D may be TRBD1 (6 bases). CDR1 MNHNS and CDR2 SASEGT come from the germline V gene. The CDR3 spans 13 residues. V lost 5 bases and J lost 8, with 15 bases in between. CDR3: CASSTGLALEAFF. The CDR3, as DNA: TGTGCCAGCAGTACAGGGTTAGCGCTGGAAGCTTTCTTT.

This sequence joins TRBV13 and TRBJ2-3, with D possibly TRBD2 on 6 matching bases. The ends were cut back, 0 bases at V and 2 bases at J, with 18 bases in the middle. Germline V gives CDR1 PRHDT, CDR2 FYEKMQ (reference sequence). There are 18 residues in the CDR3. CDR3 DNA sequence: TGTGCCAGCAGCTTAGGCTTCGGGAGCGGATGGGACACAGATACGCAGTATTTT. Amino acid sequence: CASSLGFGSGWDTDTQYF.

V is TRBV10-3 and J is TRBJ2-7; 7 bases are shared with TRBD2. Trimming removed 6 bases from V and 4 bases from J; junction bases left unmatched: 3. Germline values: CDR1 ENHRY, CDR2 SYGVKD. This CDR3 region has 12 residues. CDR3 DNA: TGTGCCATCAGCGGGACTACTTACGAGCAGTACTTC. Amino acids: CAISGTTYEQYF.

The chain recombines TRBV6-5 with TRBJ1-2, with 7 nucleotides matching TRBD1. Germline CDR1 and CDR2: MNHEY and SVGAGI. This CDR3 contains 15 residues. With V trimmed by 6 bases and J by 2 bases, 9 bases remained unmatched. The CDR3 loop is CASSPSTGPNYGYTF. The CDR3 region has the DNA TGTGCCAGCAGCCCTTCGACAGGGCCAAACTATGGCTACACCTTC.

The V gene is TRBV14, the J gene TRBJ1-2, with D unclear. V was shortened by 6 bases and J by 7 bases, with 15 bases between the two germline ends. The CDR3 runs 13 residues. Germline CDR1 reads SGHDN; CDR2 reads FVKESK. The CDR3 spells CASRLDGESGYTF. CDR3 nucleotide sequence: TGTGCCAGCAGATTGGACGGGGAATCTGGCTACACCTTC.

The chain uses TRBV9 and TRBJ2-5; D is perhaps TRBD1 (6 bases). V lost 0 bases to trimming and J lost 5 bases, with 14 bases between them. The CDR3 sequence is 15 residues long. Germline CDR1 reads SGDLS; CDR2 reads YYNGEE. The CDR3 protein is CASSVGGTNLETQYF. The CDR3 bases are TGTGCCAGCAGCGTAGGGGGGACAAATTTGGAGACCCAGTACTTC.

Turning to this clone: This sample also contains other DNA sequences that code for the same CDR3. This chain links TRBV30 with TRBJ2-7, with 7 bases that match TRBD1. The CDR3 covers 11 residues. Looked up from germline, CDR1 is GTSNPN and CDR2 is SVGIG (reference sequence). Trimming at V came to 0 bases and at J to 11 bases, leaving 4 bases not matched to a gene. CDR3 amino acids: CAWSVSGQEYF. The CDR3 DNA reads as TGTGCCTGGAGTGTCTCAGGACAGGAGTACTTC.

As regards this clone: Other DNA sequences within the sample encode an identical CDR3. The J gene is TRBJ1-4, the V gene TRBV19; 7 positions match TRBD1. V lost 8 bases, J lost 4 bases, and 7 bases stayed unmatched. This CDR3 spans 14 amino acids. Looked up from germline, CDR1 is LNHDA and CDR2 is SQIVND (reference sequence). CDR3 sequence: CASSPGTVNEKLFF. In nucleotides, the CDR3 is TGTGCCAGTTCTCCCGGGACAGTTAATGAAAAACTGTTTTTT.

The chain joins TRBV5-1 to TRBJ2-7, with 7 bases that match TRBD1. The germline gives CDR1 SGHRS, CDR2 YFSETQ. The CDR3 has 15 residues. The ends lost 5 bases at V and 5 bases at J; junction bases unmatched: 13. The CDR3 loop reads CASSLTTGAVNEQYF. CDR3 nucleotides: TGCGCCAGCAGTTTAACTACAGGGGCCGTCAACGAGCAGTACTTC.

CDR3 residues: CASRTSGGVSTDTQYF. As DNA, the CDR3 is TGTGCCAGCAGGACTAGCGGGGGCGTTAGCACAGATACGCAGTATTTT. The rearrangement joins TRBV7-2 to TRBJ2-3, with TRBD2 matching over 12 bases. Trimming removed 6 bases from V and 0 bases from J; junction bases left unmatched: 4. The CDR3 consists of 16 residues. Germline assignment: CDR1 SGHTA and CDR2 FQGNSA.

V is TRBV5-4 and J is TRBJ2-7; D may be TRBD2 (5 bases). Looked up from germline, CDR1 is SGHNT and CDR2 is YYREEE (reference sequence). The CDR3 runs to 15 residues. Trimming stripped 4 bases from V and 2 bases from J, with 16 bases between. The CDR3, as DNA: TGTGCCAGCAGCCGACCCGGGGATGAACCCTACGAGCAGTACTTC. It encodes CASSRPGDEPYEQYF.

The gene calls are TRBV18 and TRBJ2-7, with D maybe TRBD2 (5 bases). This CDR3 spans 12 amino acids. With 4 bases removed from V and 2 bases from J, the gap between germline ends came to 6 bases. Per germline, CDR1 KGHSH and CDR2 LQKENI. The CDR3 bases are TGTGCCAGCTCACAGAGGGCCTACGAGCAGTACTTC. This encodes CASSQRAYEQYF. The complete variable domain, with remaining parts taken from reference TRBV18 and TRBJ2-7, reads NAGVMQNPRHLVRRRGQEARLRCSPMKGHSHVYWYRQLPEEGLKFMVYLQKENIIDESGMPKERFSAEFPKEGPSILRIQQVVRGDSAAYFCASSQRAYEQYFGPGTRLTVT.

This sequence joins TRBV30 and TRBJ2-7; TRBD2 aligns across 11 bases. CDR1 and CDR2 from the germline V gene are GTSNPN and SVGIG (reference sequence). V lost 2 bases, J lost 6 bases, and 6 bases stayed unmatched. This CDR3 contains 14 residues. CDR3 region: CAWSYSGGAGEQYF. CDR3 nucleotides: TGTGCCTGGAGTTATAGCGGGGGGGCGGGCGAGCAGTACTTC.

The chain is built from TRBV19 and TRBJ1-2, with a possible D match to TRBD1 (5 bases). Trimming took 2 bases from V and 8 from J, leaving 15 bases between them. Germline loops: CDR1 LNHDA, CDR2 SQIVND (reference sequence). The CDR3 loop spans 14 amino acids. The CDR3 loop is CASSIRGPQHGYTF. CDR3 DNA: TGTGCCAGTAGTATAAGGGGTCCCCAGCACGGCTACACCTTC.

The CDR3 DNA reads as TGCGCCAGCAGCCAAGACCCGACAGGGGCGGCAACTAATGAAAAACTGTTTTTT. It translates to CASSQDPTGAATNEKLFF. The chain joins TRBV4-3 to TRBJ1-4; 8 nucleotides agree with TRBD1. Unmatched junction bases numbered 6, after V lost 0 bases and J lost 0 bases. This CDR3 contains 18 residues. CDR1 LGHNA and CDR2 YSLEER come from the germline V gene.

The chain couples TRBV4-1 to TRBJ2-7; no firm D call. The CDR3 runs to 11 residues. The germline V and J ends were trimmed by 0 bases and 12 bases, with 9 bases remaining between them. CDR1 is MGHRA and CDR2 is YSYEKL in the germline V gene. The CDR3 DNA sequence: TGCGCCAGCAGCCAAGATTTACAATTGTACTTC. Encoded protein: CASSQDLQLYF.

The CDR3 DNA is TGTGCCAGGGGGACCGGGACAGGGGGTTATAGCAATCAGCCCCAGCATTTT. This codes for CARGTGTGGYSNQPQHF. This rearrangement joins TRBV2 to TRBJ1-5, with TRBD1 matching 11 bases. The ends lost 9 bases at V and 0 bases at J; junction bases unmatched: 10. Germline CDR1 is SNHLY and CDR2 is FYNNEI. This CDR3 has 17 residues.

The rearrangement uses TRBV18 and TRBJ1-1; D possibly corresponds to TRBD1 (5 bases). The CDR3 consists of 16 residues. The V gene lost 3 bases and the J gene lost 6 bases, with 20 bases spanning the gap. Germline V gene sequence: CDR1 KGHSH, CDR2 LQKENI. The CDR3 loop reads CASSPIDRPGSAEAFF. DNA for the CDR3: TGTGCCAGCTCACCGATAGACAGACCAGGGTCGGCTGAAGCTTTCTTT.

The CDR3 region is CAVEDAAEQFF. CDR3 coding DNA: TGTGCCGTGGAGGACGCGGCTGAGCAGTTCTTC. This chain joins TRBV7-2 and TRBJ2-1, with D possibly matching TRBD2 (5 bases). This CDR3 has 11 amino acids. V was trimmed by 11 bases and J by 9 bases, leaving 14 bases between them. Per germline, CDR1 SGHTA and CDR2 FQGNSA.

The chain's CDR3 is CASSKAEGIDYGYTF. In DNA form, the CDR3 reads TGTGCCAGCAGCAAAGCGGAGGGCATTGACTATGGCTACACCTTC. The rearrangement uses TRBV21-1 and TRBJ1-2. TRBV21-1 is labeled a pseudogene. The CDR3 length is 15 residues.

The V call is TRBV7-2, the J call TRBJ1-1, with D tentatively TRBD1 (6 bases). The CDR3 extends over 13 amino acids. Germline values: CDR1 SGHTA, CDR2 FQGNSA. Trimming stripped 3 bases from V and 3 bases from J, with 8 bases between. The CDR3 DNA reads as TGTGCCAGCAGCTTCTACAGGGACACTGAAGCTTTCTTT. As protein: CASSFYRDTEAFF.

J is TRBJ1-1 and V is TRBV25-1; D gene uncertain. CDR1 and CDR2 from the germline V gene are MGHDK and SYGVNS. The CDR3 sequence is 14 residues long. Trimming cost V 2 bases and J 5 bases, with 12 bases left between them. The CDR3 DNA is TGTGCCAGCAGTGAACAGAGGGCGGCAACTGAAGCTTTCTTT. As protein: CASSEQRAATEAFF.

The V call is TRBV5-6, the J call TRBJ2-1; 10 bases line up with TRBD1. V was pared by 7 bases and J by 7 bases, with 23 bases of the junction left unmatched. Germline CDR1 reads SGHDT; CDR2 reads YYEEEE. This CDR3 region has 19 residues. The DNA of the CDR3 is TGTGCCAGCGAATTCTCTACTCCGGGGACAGGGGAAACCTTTAATGAGCAGTTCTTC. Protein product: CASEFSTPGTGETFNEQFF.

The rearrangement joins TRBV18 to TRBJ2-5, with D possibly being TRBD2 (5 bases). The CDR3 loop spans 14 amino acids. V was shortened by 5 bases and J by 2 bases, with 12 bases between the two germline ends. Germline lookup yields CDR1 KGHSH and CDR2 LQKENI. The CDR3 protein is CASSRLPGQETQYF. As DNA, the CDR3 is TGTGCCAGCTCAAGACTACCCGGGCAAGAGACCCAGTACTTC.

The rearrangement joins TRBV27 to TRBJ2-7; 7 bases line up with TRBD2. The CDR3 contains 14 residues. The V segment lost 0 bases and the J segment 6 bases; nucleotides outside the gene matches: 5. Germline V lookup: CDR1 MNHEY, CDR2 SMNVEV (reference sequence). CDR3 loop: CASSLSPSGGEQYF. CDR3 nucleotides: TGTGCCAGCAGTTTATCCCCTAGCGGAGGCGAGCAGTACTTC.

This clone turned up a few times. The V call is TRBV7-9, the J call TRBJ1-4; possibly TRBD1 for D (5 bases). CDR3 length equals 14 residues. Between the trimmed V and J ends, which lost 6 bases and 3 bases, there was a span of 11 bases. The V gene's germline CDR1 is SEHNR and CDR2 FQNEAQ (reference sequence). This CDR3 reads CASRRTSANEKLFF. CDR3 nucleotide sequence: TGTGCCAGCAGGCGGACATCAGCTAATGAAAAACTGTTTTTT.